This TCR beta chain stems from a study of T cell responses to AZD1222 COVID-19 vaccine (TCRdb year 2021). For context, the study as a whole: AZD1222 recipients given second doses at about 4 weeks or at about 12 weeks were pooled, since spike-specific TCR depth and breadth were not found to differ between the two schedules. TCR sequencing was performed for 230 to 250 trial participants, of whom roughly 200 were given two doses of AZD1222 and approximately 26 were given two doses of MenACWY control vaccine. Enrollment into the trials was organized by age into subgroups of 18-55, 56-69 and 70-plus years, and those subgroups contained around 150, 28 and 57 TCR-sequenced participants, respectively. The paper as a whole reports these results and caveats: Reportedly, almost half of the unique spike-specific TCRs recognized epitopes lying outside the regions that are mutated in the B.1.351 and B.1.1.7 variants. CD4 TCRs associated with the vaccine covered the entire spike protein, and the dominant responses were in regions 160-218 and 743-854. Most participants were white British and females outnumbered males, and the authors suggested that clonal diversity may have been underestimated. Because no day 14 peak-response samples were available, repertoires were characterized only after the peak T cell response. In the small 56-69-year group, the increase in depth fell short of significance, most likely because of low power. After two AZD1222 doses, spike-specific TCR breadth and depth were significantly higher than at day 0 and than in MenACWY recipients. Conclusions about previously exposed vaccinees are limited because only six or seven AZD1222 recipients were SARS-CoV-2 seropositive at baseline.

A note on this clone: What antigen it recognizes has not been identified. Base qualities were left out, and no much larger clone turns up one base away.

The CDR3 regions of human TCRbeta chains were analyzed by immunosequencing. The authors processed their data as follows. TCRs in the repertoires were compared against a reference library of SARS-CoV-2-specific TCRs that had been generated with the MIRA antigen-specificity platform. Breadth meant the fraction of unique TCRs that were SARS-CoV-2-associated, whereas depth meant the fraction of total T cells that were SARS-CoV-2-associated. Each spike-specific TCR was assigned to its reactive spike region and to a CD4 or CD8 class using the MIRA data. Log10-transformed breadth and depth values were compared by one-way ANOVA with Sidak's multiple comparisons tests. The source is immuneACCESS, and TCRdb retained only in-frame sequences with V and J called. Part of the clones is not carried over; for the studies checked, unresolved V genes explain less than half of this, and the remainder is unexplained. V and J calls and clone size follow that table, whereas D and trimming were derived from the DNA. The sample contains approximately 120,000 clones, roughly 90% of them found a single time. The ten largest clones capture around 4% of the sample.

The sample's time point, from its label and the paper: baseline before first vaccination. Samples from vaccinated people were obtained from the UK trials COV001 and COV002, which included a single-blind randomized controlled phase 2/3 trial of AZD1222 (ChAdOx1 nCoV-19) in healthy adults. For TCRbeta chain sequencing, PBMC samples were collected from trial participants at day 0 and at day 28 after the second dose. Via the germline V gene (reference sequence), CDR1 is LNHNV and CDR2 YYDKDF. The CDR3 contains 13 residues, cysteine and phenylalanine counted. The sequence is cut down to CDR3 DNA, 39 bases in frame from base 1. Compared with germline, V lacks 2 bases and J lacks 7 bases; bases without a gene match: 0.

This TCR derives from an adult in good health. The sequence joins TRBV15 to TRBJ2-1, with 9 bases matching TRBD2. This specimen consisted of peripheral blood, obtained on day 0 of AZD1222 vaccination. The DNA sequence follows: TGTGCCACCAGCAGACTAGCGGGGAATGAGCAGTTCTTC. The translation is CATSRLAGNEQFF.